The 23 T cell receptor beta chains listed next were all sequenced from one sample in a study of technical replicates of blood from a few donors. Clones were sequenced by immunoSEQ multiplex PCR, and TCRdb holds only the in-frame ones, with some missing. Of about 59,000 clones detected, around nine tenths appear once; the ten largest clones hold 4.5% to 6.5%. The sample taken for sequencing was PBMCs. These receptors were collected from a human donor in good health. Some clones in this sample may be carry-over from other donors' samples.

J is TRBJ2-3 and V is TRBV19; a weak D match, TRBD2 (6 bases). Germline-derived CDR1 and CDR2 are LNHDA and SQIVND (reference sequence). V lost 6 bases, J lost 0 bases, and 10 bases lay in between. The CDR3 is 14 residues long. The CDR3 DNA reads as TGTGCCAGTAGCGGGACTGGTAGCACAGATACGCAGTATTTT. Translating gives CASSGTGSTDTQYF. Together with reference TRBV19 and TRBJ2-3, the CDR3 gives the full variable domain: DGGITQSPKYLFRKEGQNVTLSCEQNLNHDAMYWYRQDPGQGLRLIYYSQIVNDFQKGDIAEGYSVSREKKESFPLTVTSAQKNPTAFYLCASSGTGSTDTQYFGPGTRLTVL.

The V gene is TRBV7-2, the J gene TRBJ1-2; the D is unclear. CDR3 size: 15 residues. The germline CDR1 and CDR2 sequences are SGHTA and FQGNSA. V was pared by 1 base and J by 8 bases, with 17 bases between. The CDR3 region is CASSLVLSNPQGYTF. The CDR3 nucleotides read TGTGCCAGCAGCTTAGTCTTATCAAATCCTCAGGGCTACACCTTC.

V gene TRBV10-3 combines with J gene TRBJ1-3; D unresolved. The V and J ends lost 5 bases and 3 bases respectively, with 8 bases between them. This CDR3 has 13 residues. The germline V gene encodes CDR1 ENHRY and CDR2 SYGVKD. The CDR3 protein is CAISPFGGNTIYF. As DNA, the CDR3 is TGTGCCATCAGTCCCTTCGGTGGAAACACCATATATTTT.

The CDR3 sequence is CAWSRGSYEQYF. The CDR3 DNA reads TGTGCCTGGAGTAGGGGCTCCTACGAGCAGTACTTC. This chain links TRBV30 with TRBJ2-7; D is perhaps TRBD1 (5 bases). Per germline, CDR1 GTSNPN and CDR2 SVGIG (reference sequence). The CDR3 loop spans 12 amino acids. Trimming took 2 bases from V and 0 from J, leaving 5 bases between them. Supplemented by reference TRBV30 and TRBJ2-7, the full variable domain reads SQTIHQWPATLVQPVGSPLSLECTVEGTSNPNLYWYRQAAGRGLQLLFYSVGIGQISSEVPQNLSASRPQDRQFILSSKKLLLSDSGFYLCAWSRGSYEQYFGPGTRLTVT.

The V gene is TRBV4-3, the J gene TRBJ2-7, with TRBD2 as a possible D gene (6 bases). This CDR3 has 15 residues. Germline values: CDR1 LGHNA, CDR2 YSLEER. The V end was cut by 0 bases, the J end by 2 bases, with 11 bases between. The CDR3 protein is CASSQEIGSAYEQYF. CDR3 DNA sequence: TGCGCCAGCAGCCAAGAGATCGGGAGCGCCTACGAGCAGTACTTC.

This rearrangement joins TRBV7-2 to TRBJ2-3, with 11 nucleotides matching TRBD2. V was pared by 0 bases and J by 8 bases, with 4 bases of the junction left unmatched. The V gene's germline CDR1 is SGHTA and CDR2 FQGNSA. This CDR3 has 15 residues. The CDR3 spells CASSLASGRAGTQYF. For the CDR3, the DNA is TGTGCCAGCAGCTTAGCTAGCGGGAGGGCGGGTACGCAGTATTTT.

The chain uses TRBV4-3 and TRBJ1-4, with no clear D. V was clipped by 3 bases and J by 2 bases, with 13 bases between them. Germline V CDR1 and CDR2: LGHNA, YSLEER. CDR3 length: 16 residues. CDR3 bases: TGCGCCAGCAGCCATTTCTCGGGTTCGACTAATGAAAAACTGTTTTTT. Its protein is CASSHFSGSTNEKLFF.

The V gene is TRBV4-3, the J gene TRBJ1-2; 7 bases are a match to TRBD1. Germline assignment: CDR1 LGHNA and CDR2 YSLEER. This CDR3 is built from 16 residues. V was pared by 0 bases and J by 8 bases, with 12 bases of the junction left unmatched. CDR3 loop: CASSQDKGARGIGYTF. CDR3 sequence (DNA): TGCGCCAGCAGCCAAGATAAGGGGGCGAGGGGTATCGGCTACACCTTC.

The chain links TRBV7-2 to TRBJ2-1; TRBD2 agrees at 13 bases. Per the germline V gene, CDR1 is SGHTA and CDR2 is FQGNSA. Trimming at V came to 6 bases and at J to 0 bases, leaving 8 bases not matched to a gene. This CDR3 comprises 18 residues. In DNA form, the CDR3 reads TGTGCCAGCAGACCACGGACTAGCGGGGGCATCTCCTACAATGAGCAGTTCTTC. Its translation is CASRPRTSGGISYNEQFF.

The chain has TRBV6-6 and TRBJ2-1, with 10 bases aligning to TRBD2. Germline CDR1 is MNHNY and CDR2 is SVGAGI (reference sequence). With V trimmed by 6 bases and J by 2 bases, 4 bases remained unmatched. The CDR3 spans 15 residues. This chain's CDR3 is CASSLGLAPYNEQFF. For the CDR3, the DNA is TGTGCCAGCAGCCTGGGACTAGCGCCCTACAATGAGCAGTTCTTC.

The CDR3 loop is CASSLEPGISSYEQYF. CDR3 in DNA: TGTGCCAGCAGCTTAGAGCCGGGAATAAGCTCCTACGAGCAGTACTTC. The gene calls are TRBV7-2 and TRBJ2-7; perhaps TRBD2 as D (5 bases). V shed 1 base and J shed 0 bases, with 13 bases lying between them. Germline V gene sequence: CDR1 SGHTA, CDR2 FQGNSA. CDR3 length equals 16 residues.

The rearrangement joins TRBV7-2 to TRBJ1-6; D ambiguous. The CDR3 is 15 residues long. V lost 4 bases to trimming and J lost 6 bases, with 13 bases between them. Germline assignment: CDR1 SGHTA and CDR2 FQGNSA. In nucleotides, the CDR3 is TGTGCCAGCAGCTCCCAGGTGCAGGCTAATTCACCCCTCCACTTT. Protein sequence: CASSSQVQANSPLHF.

This clone has just a few counts. The J gene is TRBJ2-7, the V gene TRBV4-3; a weak D match, TRBD1 (5 bases). Germline loops: CDR1 LGHNA, CDR2 YSLEER. V was pared by 1 base and J by 3 bases, with 13 bases between. CDR3 length: 15 residues. The CDR3: CASSQVIADSYEQYF. The CDR3 DNA follows: TGCGCCAGCAGCCAAGTAATTGCCGACAGCTACGAGCAGTACTTC.

This chain's CDR3 is CASSILADYDEQYF. The CDR3 nucleotides read TGTGCCAGCAGCATACTAGCGGACTACGACGAGCAGTACTTC. The rearrangement links TRBV13 to TRBJ2-7; the match to TRBD2 covers 8 bases. With V trimmed by 5 bases and J by 5 bases, 8 bases remained unmatched. Germline values: CDR1 PRHDT, CDR2 FYEKMQ (reference sequence). The CDR3 is 14 amino acids.

The chain has TRBV6-1 and TRBJ2-5, with 8 bases that match TRBD2. The germline gives CDR1 MNHNS, CDR2 SASEGT. V gave up 6 bases and J gave up 3 bases; unmatched junction bases: 6. This CDR3 spans 14 amino acids. The CDR3 DNA reads TGTGCCAGCAGGGCCGGGACTAGGGAAGAGACCCAGTACTTC. This translates into CASRAGTREETQYF.

The chain links TRBV6-5 to TRBJ2-5, with D maybe TRBD2 (7 bases). The CDR3 runs 16 residues. The V gene lost 0 bases and the J gene lost 6 bases, with 17 bases spanning the gap. Germline CDR1 reads MNHEY; CDR2 reads SVGAGI. DNA for the CDR3: TGTGCCAGCAGTTACTCCCCAGGGGACTACCCTAAGACCCAGTACTTC. This sequence encodes CASSYSPGDYPKTQYF.

The rearrangement joins TRBV4-2 to TRBJ2-7; D remains unclear. This CDR3 region has 14 residues. Germline V gene data show CDR1 as LGHNA and CDR2 as YNFKEQ. Trimming pared 0 bases from V and 1 base from J, leaving 7 bases between. The CDR3 reads CASSQEPESYEQYF. CDR3 bases: TGTGCCAGCAGCCAAGAGCCAGAATCCTACGAGCAGTACTTC.

A remark on this clone: One end of the junction varies from germline; a read error may be responsible. The rearrangement uses TRBV10-3 and TRBJ1-1, with D perhaps matching TRBD1 (6 bases). The CDR3 totals 13 residues. Germline CDR1 is ENHRY and CDR2 is SYGVKD. In nucleotides, the CDR3 is TGTGCCATCAGTCCGGGACAACCTTATAACATGCTCTTT. As protein: CAISPGQPYNMLF.

The chain links TRBV14 to TRBJ2-7, with D uncertain. The CDR3 has 12 amino acids. CDR1 is SGHDN, CDR2 FVKESK, per germline. V was trimmed by 1 base and J by 4 bases, leaving 5 bases between them. CDR3 region: CASSQAGYEQYF. CDR3 bases: TGTGCCAGCAGCCAAGCAGGTTACGAGCAGTACTTC.

This chain links TRBV10-3 with TRBJ2-5, with TRBD2 matching 8 bases. Germline-derived CDR1 and CDR2 are ENHRY and SYGVKD. The CDR3 is 16 residues long. The ends lost 5 bases at V and 2 bases at J; junction bases unmatched: 10. For the CDR3, the DNA is TGTGCCATCAGTCTAAGCCAAACTAGCGGTCAAGAGACCCAGTACTTC. This sequence encodes CAISLSQTSGQETQYF.

The gene calls are TRBV29-1 and TRBJ2-7; 8 bases are a match to TRBD2. The CDR3 has 16 residues. The V gene's germline CDR1 is SQVTM and CDR2 ANQGSEA. V was clipped by 7 bases and J by 5 bases; unmatched bases: 19. DNA for the CDR3: TGCAGCGCCCTAATTCCTGCGGGGGGAGTTAAAAACGAGCAGTACTTC. It translates to CSALIPAGGVKNEQYF.

The V gene is TRBV5-1, the J gene TRBJ2-1, with D perhaps matching TRBD1 (5 bases). V was clipped by 4 bases and J by 0 bases, with 8 bases between them. The CDR3 consists of 14 residues. Per the germline V gene, CDR1 is SGHRS and CDR2 is YFSETQ. CDR3 DNA: TGCGCCAGCAGCACGCAGGGCTCCTACAATGAGCAGTTCTTC. Its translation: CASSTQGSYNEQFF.

The chain is built from TRBV5-6 and TRBJ2-5, with 11 bases lining up with TRBD2. This CDR3 spans 16 amino acids. Germline CDR1 is SGHDT and CDR2 is YYEEEE. Germline trimming cut 2 bases from V and 4 bases from J; bases unmatched to any gene: 7. The CDR3 bases are TGTGCCAGCAGCTTTCGGCTAGCGGGGGGTTTAGAGACCCAGTACTTC. It is translated as CASSFRLAGGLETQYF.